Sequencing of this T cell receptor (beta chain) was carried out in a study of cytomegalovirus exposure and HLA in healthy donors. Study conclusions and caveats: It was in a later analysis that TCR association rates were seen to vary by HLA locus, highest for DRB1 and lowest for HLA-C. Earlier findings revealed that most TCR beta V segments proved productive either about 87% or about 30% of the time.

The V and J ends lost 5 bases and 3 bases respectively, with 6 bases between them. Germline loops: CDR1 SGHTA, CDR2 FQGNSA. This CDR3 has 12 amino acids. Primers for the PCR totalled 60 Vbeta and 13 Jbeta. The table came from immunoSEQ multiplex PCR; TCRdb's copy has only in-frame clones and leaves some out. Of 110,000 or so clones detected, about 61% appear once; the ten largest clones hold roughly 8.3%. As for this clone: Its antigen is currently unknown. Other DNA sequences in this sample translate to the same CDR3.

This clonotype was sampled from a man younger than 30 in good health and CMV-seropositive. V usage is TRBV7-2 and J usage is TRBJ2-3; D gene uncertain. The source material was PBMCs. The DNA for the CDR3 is TGTGCCAGCAGCCCCTATACAGATACGCAGTATTTT. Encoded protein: CASSPYTDTQYF.